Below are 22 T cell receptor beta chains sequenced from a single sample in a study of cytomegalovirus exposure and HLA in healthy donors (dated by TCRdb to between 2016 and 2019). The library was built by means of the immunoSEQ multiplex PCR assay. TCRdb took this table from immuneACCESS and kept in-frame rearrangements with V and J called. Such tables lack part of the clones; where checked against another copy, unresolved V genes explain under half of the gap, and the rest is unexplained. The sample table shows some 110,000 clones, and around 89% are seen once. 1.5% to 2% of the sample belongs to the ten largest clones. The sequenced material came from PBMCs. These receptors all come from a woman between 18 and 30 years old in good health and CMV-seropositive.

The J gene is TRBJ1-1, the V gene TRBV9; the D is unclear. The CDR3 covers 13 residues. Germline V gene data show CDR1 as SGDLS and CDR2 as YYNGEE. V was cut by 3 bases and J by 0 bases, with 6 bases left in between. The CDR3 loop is CASSAGMNTEAFF. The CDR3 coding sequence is TGTGCCAGCAGCGCAGGCATGAACACTGAAGCTTTCTTT.

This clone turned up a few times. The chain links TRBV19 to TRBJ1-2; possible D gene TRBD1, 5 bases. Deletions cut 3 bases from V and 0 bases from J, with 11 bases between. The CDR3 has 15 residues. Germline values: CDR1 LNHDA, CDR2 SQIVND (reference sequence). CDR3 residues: CASSISGRANYGYTF. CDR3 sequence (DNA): TGTGCCAGTAGTATCTCAGGGAGGGCTAACTATGGCTACACCTTC. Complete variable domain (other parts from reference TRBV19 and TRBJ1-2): DGGITQSPKYLFRKEGQNVTLSCEQNLNHDAMYWYRQDPGQGLRLIYYSQIVNDFQKGDIAEGYSVSREKKESFPLTVTSAQKNPTAFYLCASSISGRANYGYTFGSGTRLTVV.

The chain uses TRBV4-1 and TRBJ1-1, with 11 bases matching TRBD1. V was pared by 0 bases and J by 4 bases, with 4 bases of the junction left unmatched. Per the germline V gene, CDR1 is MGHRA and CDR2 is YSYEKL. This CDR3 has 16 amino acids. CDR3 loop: CASSQDQGTGGTEAFF. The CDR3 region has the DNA TGCGCCAGCAGCCAAGATCAGGGGACAGGGGGCACTGAAGCTTTCTTT.

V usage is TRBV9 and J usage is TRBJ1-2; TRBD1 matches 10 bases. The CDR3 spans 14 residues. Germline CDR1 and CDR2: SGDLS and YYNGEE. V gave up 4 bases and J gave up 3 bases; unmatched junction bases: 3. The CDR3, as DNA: TGTGCCAGCAGCCGGACAGGGGGTGACTATGGCTACACCTTC. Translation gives CASSRTGGDYGYTF. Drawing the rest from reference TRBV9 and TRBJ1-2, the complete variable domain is DSGVTQTPKHLITATGQRVTLRCSPRSGDLSVYWYQQSLDQGLQFLIQYYNGEERAKGNILERFSAQQFPDLHSELNLSSLELGDSALYFCASSRTGGDYGYTFGSGTRLTVV.

CDR3 residues: CASSLWGGLSYNEQFF. The CDR3 DNA sequence: TGTGCCAGCAGCTTGTGGGGGGGATTGAGCTACAATGAGCAGTTCTTC. The chain carries TRBV5-6 and TRBJ2-1; 7 bases align to TRBD2. V shed 1 base and J 3 bases; nucleotides not matched to a gene: 7. This CDR3 has 16 residues. Germline V gene data show CDR1 as SGHDT and CDR2 as YYEEEE.

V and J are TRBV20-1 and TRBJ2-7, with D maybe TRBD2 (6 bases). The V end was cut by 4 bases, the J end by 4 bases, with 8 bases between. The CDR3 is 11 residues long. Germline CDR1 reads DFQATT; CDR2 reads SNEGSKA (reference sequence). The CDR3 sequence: CSANGGYEQYV. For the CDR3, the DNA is TGCAGTGCTAACGGGGGATACGAGCAGTACGTC.

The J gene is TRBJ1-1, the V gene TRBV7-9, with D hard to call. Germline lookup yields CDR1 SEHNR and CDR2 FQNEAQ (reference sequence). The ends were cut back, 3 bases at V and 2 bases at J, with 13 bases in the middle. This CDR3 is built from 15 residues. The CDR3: CASSLRAGLNTEAFF. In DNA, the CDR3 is TGTGCCAGCAGCTTGCGGGCAGGCCTAAACACTGAAGCTTTCTTT.

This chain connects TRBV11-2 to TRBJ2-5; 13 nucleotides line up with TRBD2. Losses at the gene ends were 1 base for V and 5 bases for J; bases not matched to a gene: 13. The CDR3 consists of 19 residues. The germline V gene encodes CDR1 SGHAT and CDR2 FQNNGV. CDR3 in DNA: TGTGCCAGCAGCTTAGGGACTAGCGGGGGCCCCTATCTCTGGGAGACCCAGTACTTC. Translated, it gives CASSLGTSGGPYLWETQYF.

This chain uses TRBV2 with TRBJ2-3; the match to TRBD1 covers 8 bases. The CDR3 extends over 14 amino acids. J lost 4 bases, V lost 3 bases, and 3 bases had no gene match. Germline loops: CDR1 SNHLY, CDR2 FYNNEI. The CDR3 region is CASSETGVADTQYF. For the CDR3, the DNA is TGTGCCAGCAGTGAGACAGGGGTGGCAGATACGCAGTATTTT.

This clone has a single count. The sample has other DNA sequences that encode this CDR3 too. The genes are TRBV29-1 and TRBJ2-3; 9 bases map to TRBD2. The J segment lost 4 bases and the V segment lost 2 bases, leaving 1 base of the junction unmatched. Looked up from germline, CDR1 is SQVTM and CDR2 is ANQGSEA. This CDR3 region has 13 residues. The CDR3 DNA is TGCAGCGTTGAACGCGGGGGGGCAGATACGCAGTATTTT. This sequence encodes CSVERGGADTQYF.

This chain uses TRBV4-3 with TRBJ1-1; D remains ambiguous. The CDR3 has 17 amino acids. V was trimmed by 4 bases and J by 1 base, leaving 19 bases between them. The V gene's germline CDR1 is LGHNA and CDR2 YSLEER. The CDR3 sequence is CASSLNEEGGRNTEAFF. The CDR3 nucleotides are TGCGCCAGCAGCCTCAACGAGGAGGGCGGGAGGAACACTGAAGCTTTCTTT.

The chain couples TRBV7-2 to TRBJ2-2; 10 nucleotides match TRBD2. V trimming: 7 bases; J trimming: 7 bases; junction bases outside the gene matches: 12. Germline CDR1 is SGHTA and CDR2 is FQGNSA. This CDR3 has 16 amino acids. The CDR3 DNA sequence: TGTGCCAGCAACCAGGTGGGGACTAGCGCGAACGGGGAGCTGTTTTTT. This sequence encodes CASNQVGTSANGELFF.

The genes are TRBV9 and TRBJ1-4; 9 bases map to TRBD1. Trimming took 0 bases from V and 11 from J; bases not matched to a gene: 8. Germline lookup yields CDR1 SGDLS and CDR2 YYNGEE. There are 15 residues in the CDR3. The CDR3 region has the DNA TGTGCCAGCAGCGTAGAAGGGGACAGGGAGCAGAAACTGTTTTTT. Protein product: CASSVEGDREQKLFF.

CDR3 sequence (DNA): TGTGCCAGCAGTTTATATCGTAGCAATCAGCCCCAGCATTTT. Its translation is CASSLYRSNQPQHF. The V and J genes are TRBV28 and TRBJ1-5; D remains ambiguous. V lost 1 base and J 0 bases, leaving 4 bases between the germline ends. Germline V CDR1 and CDR2: MDHEN, SYDVKM. The CDR3 spans 14 residues.

CDR3 region: CASSEWGVLMNTGELFF. CDR3 nucleotides: TGTGCCAGCAGTGAATGGGGGGTCCTCATGAACACCGGGGAGCTGTTTTTT. V gene TRBV2 combines with J gene TRBJ2-2; tentative D call: TRBD2 (6 bases). Germline CDR1 is SNHLY and CDR2 is FYNNEI. Trimming shortened V by 2 bases and J by 1 base, and 14 bases separated the two germline ends. The CDR3 covers 17 residues.

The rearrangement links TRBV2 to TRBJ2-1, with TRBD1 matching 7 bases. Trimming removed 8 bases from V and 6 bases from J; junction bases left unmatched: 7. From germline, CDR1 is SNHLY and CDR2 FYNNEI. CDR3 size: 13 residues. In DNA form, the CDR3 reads TGTGCCAGCCCGGACAGGCTCCTCAATGAGCAGTTCTTC. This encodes CASPDRLLNEQFF.

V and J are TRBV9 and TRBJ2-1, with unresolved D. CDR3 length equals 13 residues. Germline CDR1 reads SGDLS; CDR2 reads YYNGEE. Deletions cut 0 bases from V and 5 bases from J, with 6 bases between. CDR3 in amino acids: CASSVAPDNEQFF. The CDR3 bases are TGTGCCAGCAGCGTAGCCCCCGACAATGAGCAGTTCTTC.

CDR3 protein: CASSGTSGGTTDTQYF. The DNA of the CDR3 is TGTGCCAGCAGCGGGACTAGCGGGGGGACCACAGATACGCAGTATTTT. The chain joins TRBV9 to TRBJ2-3, with 14 positions matching TRBD2. J lost 2 bases, V lost 3 bases, and 2 bases had no gene match. Germline CDR1 reads SGDLS; CDR2 reads YYNGEE. This CDR3 is 16 amino acids long.

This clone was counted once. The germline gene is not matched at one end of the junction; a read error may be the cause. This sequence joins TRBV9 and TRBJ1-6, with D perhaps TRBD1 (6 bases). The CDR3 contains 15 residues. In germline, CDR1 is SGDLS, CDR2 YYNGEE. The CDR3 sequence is CASGEGDTLNSALHF. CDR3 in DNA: TGTGCCAGCGGCGAGGGGGACACCCTAAATTCAGCCCTCCACTTT.

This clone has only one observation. The CDR3 spells CSVKNRSGANVLTF. CDR3 nucleotide sequence: TGCAGCGTAAAAAACAGGTCTGGGGCCAACGTCCTGACTTTC. V and J are TRBV29-1 and TRBJ2-6; perhaps TRBD1 as D (5 bases). Per germline, CDR1 SQVTM and CDR2 ANQGSEA. The CDR3 totals 14 residues. The V gene lost 6 bases and the J gene lost 1 base, with 10 bases spanning the gap. Based on the CDR3 plus reference TRBV29-1 and TRBJ2-6, the full variable domain is SAVISQKPSRDICQRGTSLTIQCQVDSQVTMMFWYRQQPGQSLTLIATANQGSEATYESGFVIDKFPISRPNLTFSTLTVSNMSPEDSSIYLCSVKNRSGANVLTFGAGSRLTVL.

DNA for the CDR3: TGTGCCAGCAGTTTAGGGTCGGGGGGCTGGAGCAATCAGCCCCAGCATTTT. As protein: CASSLGSGGWSNQPQHF. The chain carries TRBV28 and TRBJ1-5, with TRBD1 as a possible D gene (6 bases). The V gene lost 2 bases and the J gene lost 1 base, with 15 bases spanning the gap. The CDR3 loop spans 17 amino acids. CDR1 and CDR2 (germline): MDHEN, SYDVKM.

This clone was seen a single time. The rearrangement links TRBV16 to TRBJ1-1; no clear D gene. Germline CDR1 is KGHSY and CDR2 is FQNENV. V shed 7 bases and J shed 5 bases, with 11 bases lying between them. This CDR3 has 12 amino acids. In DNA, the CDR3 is TGTGCCAGCAACCTTCGGAGAACTGAAGCTTTCTTT. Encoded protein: CASNLRRTEAFF.